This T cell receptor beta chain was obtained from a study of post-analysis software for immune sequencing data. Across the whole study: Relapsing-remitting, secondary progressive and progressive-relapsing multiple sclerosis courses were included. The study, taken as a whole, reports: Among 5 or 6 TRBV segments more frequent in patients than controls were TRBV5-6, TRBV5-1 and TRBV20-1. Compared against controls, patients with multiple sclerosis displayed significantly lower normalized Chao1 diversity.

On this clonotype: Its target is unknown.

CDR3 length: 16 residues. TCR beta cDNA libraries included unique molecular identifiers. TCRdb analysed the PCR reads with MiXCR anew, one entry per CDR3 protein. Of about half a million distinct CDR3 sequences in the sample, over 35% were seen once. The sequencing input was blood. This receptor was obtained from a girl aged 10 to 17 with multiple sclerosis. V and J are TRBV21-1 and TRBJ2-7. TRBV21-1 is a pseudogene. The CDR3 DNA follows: TGTGCCAGCAGCCCCGTTCGTACTGGGGTCTCCTACGAGCAGTACTTC. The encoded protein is CASSPVRTGVSYEQYF.